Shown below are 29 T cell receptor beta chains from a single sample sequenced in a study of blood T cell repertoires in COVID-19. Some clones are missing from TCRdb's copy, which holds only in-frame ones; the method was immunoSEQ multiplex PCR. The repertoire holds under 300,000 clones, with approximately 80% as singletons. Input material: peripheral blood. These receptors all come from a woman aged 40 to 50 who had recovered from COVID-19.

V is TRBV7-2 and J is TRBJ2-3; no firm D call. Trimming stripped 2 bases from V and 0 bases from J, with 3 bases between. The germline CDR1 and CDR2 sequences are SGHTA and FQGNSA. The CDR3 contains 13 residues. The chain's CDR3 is CASSLLSTDTQYF. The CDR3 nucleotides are TGTGCCAGCAGCTTACTAAGCACAGATACGCAGTATTTT.

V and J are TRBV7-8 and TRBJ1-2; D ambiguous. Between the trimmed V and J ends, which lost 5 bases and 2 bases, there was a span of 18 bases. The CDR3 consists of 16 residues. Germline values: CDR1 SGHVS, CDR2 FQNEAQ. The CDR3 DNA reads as TGTGCCAGCAGCAAAACCAATAACCCGGGGAACTATGGCTACACCTTC. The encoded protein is CASSKTNNPGNYGYTF.

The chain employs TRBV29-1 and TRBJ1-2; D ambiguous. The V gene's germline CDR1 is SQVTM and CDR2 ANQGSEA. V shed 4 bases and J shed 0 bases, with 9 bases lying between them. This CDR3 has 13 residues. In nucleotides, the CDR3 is TGCAGCGTTGGGGGAGACGCTAACTATGGCTACACCTTC. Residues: CSVGGDANYGYTF.

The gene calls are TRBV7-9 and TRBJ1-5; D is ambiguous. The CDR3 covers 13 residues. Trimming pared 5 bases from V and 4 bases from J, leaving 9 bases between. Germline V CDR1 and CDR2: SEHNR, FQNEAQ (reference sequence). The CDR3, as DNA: TGTGCCAGCAGCCCTGGGCAGAATCAGCCCCAGCATTTT. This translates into CASSPGQNQPQHF.

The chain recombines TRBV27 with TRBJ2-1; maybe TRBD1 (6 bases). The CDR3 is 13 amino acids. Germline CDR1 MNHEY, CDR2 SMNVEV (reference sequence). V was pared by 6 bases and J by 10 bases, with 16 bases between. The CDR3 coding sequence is TGTGCCAGCAGGCAAACAGGGAGTGGAGAGCAGTTCTTC. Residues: CASRQTGSGEQFF.

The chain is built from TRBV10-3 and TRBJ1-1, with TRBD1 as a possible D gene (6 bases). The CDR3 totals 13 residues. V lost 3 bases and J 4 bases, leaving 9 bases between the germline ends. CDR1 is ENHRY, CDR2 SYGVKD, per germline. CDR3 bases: TGTGCCATCAGTGATTCAGGGGCCACTGAAGCTTTCTTT. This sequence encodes CAISDSGATEAFF.

The CDR3 loop reads CTSSPGICYTF. CDR3 bases: TGCACCAGCAGCCCGGGGATTTGCTACACCTTC. This chain uses TRBV1 with TRBJ1-2. TRBV1 is noted as a pseudogene. The CDR3 runs 11 residues.

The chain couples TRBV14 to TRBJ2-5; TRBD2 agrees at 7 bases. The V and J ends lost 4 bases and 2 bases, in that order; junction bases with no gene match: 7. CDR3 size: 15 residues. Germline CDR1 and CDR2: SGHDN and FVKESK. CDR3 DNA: TGTGCCAGCAGCCCTCACGGGGGGACTCAAGAGACCCAGTACTTC. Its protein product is CASSPHGGTQETQYF.

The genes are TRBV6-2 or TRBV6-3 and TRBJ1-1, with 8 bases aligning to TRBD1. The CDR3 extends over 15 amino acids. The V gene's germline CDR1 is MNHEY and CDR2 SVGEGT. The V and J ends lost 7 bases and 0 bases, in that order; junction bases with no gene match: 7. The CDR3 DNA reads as TGTGCCAGCACCCCGGGACAGGTTATGAACACTGAAGCTTTCTTT. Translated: CASTPGQVMNTEAFF.

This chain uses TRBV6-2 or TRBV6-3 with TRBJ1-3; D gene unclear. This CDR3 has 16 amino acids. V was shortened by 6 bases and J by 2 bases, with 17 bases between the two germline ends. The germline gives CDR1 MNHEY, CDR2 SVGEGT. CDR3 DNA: TGTGCCAGCAGCCGGCGATTAGTTACAGCTGGAAACACCATATATTTT. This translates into CASSRRLVTAGNTIYF.

The CDR3 is CASRTAVEREQFF. CDR3 DNA: TGCGCCAGCAGAACCGCAGTGGAGAGGGAGCAGTTCTTC. The rearrangement links TRBV5-1 to TRBJ2-1; D call uncertain. The CDR3 extends over 13 amino acids. Trimming cost V 5 bases and J 10 bases, with 16 bases left between them. From germline, CDR1 is SGHRS and CDR2 YFSETQ.

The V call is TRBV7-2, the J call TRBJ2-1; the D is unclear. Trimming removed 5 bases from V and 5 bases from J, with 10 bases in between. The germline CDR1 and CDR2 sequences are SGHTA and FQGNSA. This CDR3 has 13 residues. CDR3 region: CASSPQNNNEQFF. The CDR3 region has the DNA TGTGCCAGCAGCCCCCAAAACAACAATGAGCAGTTCTTC.

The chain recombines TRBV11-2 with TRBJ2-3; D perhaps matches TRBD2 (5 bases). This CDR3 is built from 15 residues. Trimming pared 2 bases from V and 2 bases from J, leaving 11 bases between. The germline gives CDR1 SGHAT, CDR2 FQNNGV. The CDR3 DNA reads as TGTGCCAGCAGCTTATCGGCCGGGGTCACAGATACGCAGTATTTT. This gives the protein CASSLSAGVTDTQYF.

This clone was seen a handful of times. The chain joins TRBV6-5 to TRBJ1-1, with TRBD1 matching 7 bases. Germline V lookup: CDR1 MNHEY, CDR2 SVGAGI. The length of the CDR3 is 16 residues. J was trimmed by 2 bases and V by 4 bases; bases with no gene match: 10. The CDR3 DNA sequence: TGTGCCAGCAGTTCTCTTCAGGGGGTAGAAAACACTGAAGCTTTCTTT. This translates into CASSSLQGVENTEAFF.

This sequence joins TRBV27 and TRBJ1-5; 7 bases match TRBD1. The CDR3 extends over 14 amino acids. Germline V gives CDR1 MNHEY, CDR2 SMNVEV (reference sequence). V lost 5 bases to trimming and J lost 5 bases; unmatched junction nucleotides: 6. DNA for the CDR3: TGTGCCAGCAGTCCCCAGGGGGGCGATCAGCCCCAGCATTTT. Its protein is CASSPQGGDQPQHF.

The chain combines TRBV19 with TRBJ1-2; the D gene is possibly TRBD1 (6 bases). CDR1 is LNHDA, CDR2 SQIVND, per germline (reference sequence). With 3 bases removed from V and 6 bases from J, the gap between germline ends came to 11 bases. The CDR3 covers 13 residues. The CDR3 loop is CASSIARGNGYTF. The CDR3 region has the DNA TGTGCCAGTAGTATCGCCAGGGGTAATGGCTACACCTTC.

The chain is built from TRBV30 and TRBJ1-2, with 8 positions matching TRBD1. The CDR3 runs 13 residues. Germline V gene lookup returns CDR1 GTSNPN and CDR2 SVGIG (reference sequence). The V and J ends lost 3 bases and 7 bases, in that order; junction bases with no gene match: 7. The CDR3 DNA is TGTGCCTGGAGGACGACAGGGGCGGGTGGCTACACCTTC. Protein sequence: CAWRTTGAGGYTF.

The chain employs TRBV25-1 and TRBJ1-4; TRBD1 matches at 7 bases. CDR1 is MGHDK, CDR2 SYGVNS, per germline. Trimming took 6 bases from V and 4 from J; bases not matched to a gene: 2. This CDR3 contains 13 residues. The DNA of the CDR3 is TGTGCCAGCAGAGGACAGGTTAATGAAAAACTGTTTTTT. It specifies CASRGQVNEKLFF. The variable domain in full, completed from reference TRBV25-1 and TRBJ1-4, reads EADIYQTPRYLVIGTGKKITLECSQTMGHDKMYWYQQDPGMELHLIHYSYGVNSTEKGDLSSESTVSRIRTEHFPLTLESARPSHTSQYLCASRGQVNEKLFFGSGTQLSVL.

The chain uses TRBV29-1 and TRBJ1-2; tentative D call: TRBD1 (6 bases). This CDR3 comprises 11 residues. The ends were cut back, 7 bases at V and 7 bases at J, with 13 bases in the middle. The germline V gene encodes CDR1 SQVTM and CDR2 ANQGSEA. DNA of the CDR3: TGCAGCGCCCCGACAGGCGGTGGCTACACCTTC. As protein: CSAPTGGGYTF.

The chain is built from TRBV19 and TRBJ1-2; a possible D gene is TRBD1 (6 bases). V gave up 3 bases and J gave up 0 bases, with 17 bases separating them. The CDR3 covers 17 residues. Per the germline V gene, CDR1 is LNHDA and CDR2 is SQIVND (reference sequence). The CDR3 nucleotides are TGTGCCAGTAGTATCGGTGGAGGGGGGGTAGCTAACTATGGCTACACCTTC. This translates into CASSIGGGGVANYGYTF.

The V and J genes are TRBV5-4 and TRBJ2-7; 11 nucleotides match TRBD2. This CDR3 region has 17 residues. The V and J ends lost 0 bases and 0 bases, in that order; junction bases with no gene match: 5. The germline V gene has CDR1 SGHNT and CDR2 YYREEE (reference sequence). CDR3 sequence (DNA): TGTGCCAGCAGCTTGGGTAGCGGGGGGGCCATCTCCTACGAGCAGTACTTC. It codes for CASSLGSGGAISYEQYF.

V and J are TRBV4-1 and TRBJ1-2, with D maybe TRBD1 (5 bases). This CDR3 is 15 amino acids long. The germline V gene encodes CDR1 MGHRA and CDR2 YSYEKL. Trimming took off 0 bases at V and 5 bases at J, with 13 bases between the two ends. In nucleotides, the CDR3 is TGCGCCAGCAGCCAAGATTCGGGTACAGGTTATGGCTACACCTTC. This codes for CASSQDSGTGYGYTF.

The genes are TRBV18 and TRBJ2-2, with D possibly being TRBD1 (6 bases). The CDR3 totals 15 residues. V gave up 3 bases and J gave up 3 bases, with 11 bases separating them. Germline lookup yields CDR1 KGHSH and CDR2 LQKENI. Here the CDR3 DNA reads TGTGCCAGCTCACCCCGGACAGATCACACCGGGGAGCTGTTTTTT. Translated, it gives CASSPRTDHTGELFF.

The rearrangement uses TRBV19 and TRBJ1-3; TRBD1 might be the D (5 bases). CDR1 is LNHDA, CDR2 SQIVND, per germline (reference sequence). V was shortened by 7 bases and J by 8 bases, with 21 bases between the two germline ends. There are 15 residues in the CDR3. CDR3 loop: CASTPRQMPGYTIYF. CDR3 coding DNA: TGTGCCAGTACCCCCAGACAGATGCCTGGCTACACCATATATTTT.

For the CDR3, the DNA is TGTGCCAGCTCACCACAGGGACTCCAAGAGACCCAGTACTTC. Residues: CASSPQGLQETQYF. The chain recombines TRBV18 with TRBJ2-5; weak D call: TRBD2 (6 bases). V was clipped by 1 base and J by 1 base, with 7 bases between them. This CDR3 is built from 14 residues. CDR1 is KGHSH, CDR2 LQKENI, per germline. The variable domain in full, with the rest retrieved from reference TRBV18 and TRBJ2-5, is NAGVMQNPRHLVRRRGQEARLRCSPMKGHSHVYWYRQLPEEGLKFMVYLQKENIIDESGMPKERFSAEFPKEGPSILRIQQVVRGDSAAYFCASSPQGLQETQYFGPGTRLLVL.

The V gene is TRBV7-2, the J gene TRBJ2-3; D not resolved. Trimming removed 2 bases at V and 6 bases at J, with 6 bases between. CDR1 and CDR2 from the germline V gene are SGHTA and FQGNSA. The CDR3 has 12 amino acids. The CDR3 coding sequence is TGTGCCAGCAGCTTATACGGGGATACGCAGTATTTT. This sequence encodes CASSLYGDTQYF.

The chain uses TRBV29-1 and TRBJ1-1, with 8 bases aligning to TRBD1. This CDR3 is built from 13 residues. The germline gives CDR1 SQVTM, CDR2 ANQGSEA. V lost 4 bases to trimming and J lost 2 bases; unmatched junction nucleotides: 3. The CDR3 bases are TGCAGCGTTGTTCCAGGGGGCAACACTGAAGCTTTCTTT. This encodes CSVVPGGNTEAFF.

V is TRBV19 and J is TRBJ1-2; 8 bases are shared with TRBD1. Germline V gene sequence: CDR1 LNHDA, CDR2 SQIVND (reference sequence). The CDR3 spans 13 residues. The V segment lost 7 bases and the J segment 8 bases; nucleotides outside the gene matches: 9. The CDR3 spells CASNAQGALGYTF. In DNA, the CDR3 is TGTGCCAGTAACGCCCAGGGGGCGCTGGGCTACACCTTC.

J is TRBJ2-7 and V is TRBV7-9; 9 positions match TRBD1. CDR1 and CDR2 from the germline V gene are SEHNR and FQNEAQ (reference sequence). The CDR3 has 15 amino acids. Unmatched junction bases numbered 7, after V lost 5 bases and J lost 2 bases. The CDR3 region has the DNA TGTGCCAGCAGCCTGGGGACAGGGAGTCCCTACGAGCAGTACTTC. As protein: CASSLGTGSPYEQYF.